The 15 T cell receptor beta chains in this list originate from one sample, sequenced in a study of T cells in Graves' hyperthyroidism and ophthalmopathy. Researchers amplified the TCR beta CDR3 regions from RNA transcripts. First-round RT-PCR of the TCR CDR3 relied on the HTBI primer set. TCRdb fed the multiplex PCR reads into MiXCR, producing one record per CDR3 protein. The sample gives approximately 700,000 distinct CDR3 sequences, 45% of which show up once; less than 9% is in the top ten. The sample taken for sequencing was peripheral blood or thyroid tissue (not recorded which). Every receptor here comes from an adult man with Graves' disease, either hyperthyroidism or ophthalmopathy (not recorded which).

Here the CDR3 DNA reads TGTGCCACCAGCCCGGGACAGGCCGGCTCCTACGAGCAGTACTTC. Translation: CATSPGQAGSYEQYF. The gene calls are TRBV2 and TRBJ2-7; TRBD1 matches at 8 bases. Germline trimming cut 10 bases from V and 0 bases from J; bases unmatched to any gene: 11. This CDR3 is built from 15 residues. Germline lookup yields CDR1 SNHLY and CDR2 FYNNEI.

The J gene is TRBJ1-5, the V gene TRBV12-3 or TRBV12-4, with D tentatively TRBD1 (6 bases). The CDR3 has 15 amino acids. V lost 0 bases, J lost 4 bases, and 10 bases lay in between. CDR3 region: CASSLARDRNQPQHF. The CDR3 DNA follows: TGTGCCAGCAGTTTAGCGCGTGACAGGAATCAGCCCCAGCATTTT.

The genes are TRBV12-3 or TRBV12-4 and TRBJ1-6; tentatively, D is TRBD1 (6 bases). Trimming removed 4 bases from V and 10 bases from J, with 17 bases in between. The CDR3 extends over 15 amino acids. CDR3 amino acids: CASSSQQGAESPLHF. CDR3 coding DNA: TGTGCCAGCAGTTCTCAACAGGGTGCCGAATCACCCCTCCACTTT.

Here the CDR3 reads CASSLKTGASGNTIYF. CDR3 coding DNA: TGTGCCAGCAGTCTCAAGACAGGGGCCTCTGGAAACACCATATATTTT. The rearrangement joins TRBV7-4 to TRBJ1-3; 8 bases are a match to TRBD1. CDR3 length equals 16 residues. V lost 6 bases to trimming and J lost 0 bases; unmatched junction nucleotides: 7. In germline, CDR1 is SGHVT, CDR2 SQSDAQ.

This chain uses TRBV19 with TRBJ1-4; no reliable D call. Germline V gene lookup returns CDR1 LNHDA and CDR2 SQIVND (reference sequence). Trimming pared 9 bases from V and 7 bases from J, leaving 18 bases between. The CDR3 has 14 residues. The CDR3 DNA reads as TGTGCCAGCGGGGAGCGACGGAAACCTGAAAAACTGTTTTTT. Translating it yields CASGERRKPEKLFF. The whole variable domain, filled in from reference TRBV19 and TRBJ1-4, reads DGGITQSPKYLFRKEGQNVTLSCEQNLNHDAMYWYRQDPGQGLRLIYYSQIVNDFQKGDIAEGYSVSREKKESFPLTVTSAQKNPTAFYLCASGERRKPEKLFFGSGTQLSVL.

As concerns this clonotype: A junction end diverges from the germline sequence, so it may reflect a read error. The rearrangement joins TRBV10-2 to TRBJ1-5; unclear D gene. The CDR3 spans 15 residues. Germline CDR1 reads WSHSY; CDR2 reads SAAADI. The CDR3 sequence is CASSQGPWDNQPQHF. DNA for the CDR3: TGTGCCAGCAGCCAAGGGCCATGGGACAATCAGCCCCAGCATTTT.

V gene TRBV12-3 or TRBV12-4 combines with J gene TRBJ1-6; D remains ambiguous. There are 13 residues in the CDR3. Trimming left V 7 bases short and J 4 bases short, with 8 bases between. The CDR3 DNA follows: TGTGCCAGCACAGCGAGGTATAATTCACCCCTCCACTTT. This encodes CASTARYNSPLHF.

This clonotype has at least ten counts. The rearrangement links TRBV9 to TRBJ1-6; D may be TRBD1 (5 bases). Deletions cut 0 bases from V and 2 bases from J, with 9 bases between. This CDR3 spans 16 amino acids. Germline lookup yields CDR1 SGDLS and CDR2 YYNGEE. CDR3: CASSVAGTPYNSPLHF. The CDR3 DNA reads as TGTGCCAGCAGCGTAGCAGGGACCCCCTATAATTCACCCCTCCACTTT.

This clonotype was seen just once. V is TRBV20-1 and J is TRBJ2-5; 7 bases line up with TRBD2. Germline V gene lookup returns CDR1 DFQATT and CDR2 SNEGSKA (reference sequence). Trimming took 4 bases from V and 9 from J; bases not matched to a gene: 5. The CDR3 runs 11 residues. The CDR3 coding sequence is TGCAGTGCTAACCAGGGAGGGGCCCAGTACTTC. It translates to CSANQGGAQYF.

The chain is built from TRBV29-1 and TRBJ1-2, with TRBD1 matching over 8 bases. V gave up 3 bases and J gave up 2 bases; unmatched junction bases: 2. This CDR3 has 13 residues. CDR1 and CDR2 (germline): SQVTM, ANQGSEA. The CDR3 bases are TGCAGCGTTGAGTGGGACAGGAACTATGGCTACACCTTC. Protein: CSVEWDRNYGYTF.

A few counts support this clonotype. The chain has TRBV29-1 and TRBJ1-4, with a possible D match to TRBD1 (6 bases). The CDR3 contains 13 residues. Germline values: CDR1 SQVTM, CDR2 ANQGSEA. V dropped 7 bases and J dropped 8 bases, with 17 bases sitting between them. DNA of the CDR3: TGCAGCGCCCAACAGGGATCACAGGAAAAACTGTTTTTT. Its translation: CSAQQGSQEKLFF. The variable domain in full, completed from reference TRBV29-1 and TRBJ1-4, reads SAVISQKPSRDICQRGTSLTIQCQVDSQVTMMFWYRQQPGQSLTLIATANQGSEATYESGFVIDKFPISRPNLTFSTLTVSNMSPEDSSIYLCSAQQGSQEKLFFGSGTQLSVL.

A word on this clonotype: A single base separates this from a much larger clone, so it may be a read error. The gene calls are TRBV10-2 and TRBJ1-1; 10 nucleotides agree with TRBD1. J was trimmed by 7 bases and V by 11 bases; bases with no gene match: 10. There are 13 residues in the CDR3. CDR1 and CDR2 from the germline V gene are WSHSY and SAAADI. The CDR3 loop is CAGTRQGAGEAFF. The CDR3 nucleotides are TGCGCCGGCACCCGACAGGGGGCAGGTGAAGCTTTCTTT.

V gene TRBV7-2 combines with J gene TRBJ2-7; 9 bases are a match to TRBD1. The CDR3 is 14 residues long. Germline trimming cut 3 bases from V and 7 bases from J; bases unmatched to any gene: 7. Germline V CDR1 and CDR2: SGHTA, FQGNSA. CDR3 in amino acids: CASSFGTGRVEQYF. The CDR3 region has the DNA TGTGCCAGCAGCTTCGGGACAGGGAGAGTTGAGCAGTACTTC. Combining the CDR3 with reference TRBV7-2 and TRBJ2-7 gives the whole variable domain GAGVSQSPSNKVTEKGKDVELRCDPISGHTALYWYRQSLGQGLEFLIYFQGNSAPDKSGLPSDRFSAERTGGSVSTLTIQRTQQEDSAVYLCASSFGTGRVEQYFGPGTRLTVT.

This chain uses TRBV25-1 with TRBJ2-5; D might be TRBD1 (5 bases). In germline, CDR1 is MGHDK, CDR2 SYGVNS. V dropped 2 bases and J dropped 7 bases, with 11 bases sitting between them. CDR3 length: 13 amino acids. In DNA form, the CDR3 reads TGTGCCAGCAGTGAAGGCAGGGCGAGGACCCAGTACTTC. It specifies CASSEGRARTQYF.

This clonotype came up many times. V is TRBV10-1 and J is TRBJ1-2, with D unclear. The germline V gene encodes CDR1 WNHNN and CDR2 SYGVQD (reference sequence). This CDR3 contains 16 residues. V was trimmed by 6 bases and J by 5 bases, leaving 22 bases between them. CDR3 coding DNA: TGCGCCAGCAGATTCCGAGACTCGAGGGTAGTGTATGGCTACACCTTC. It specifies CASRFRDSRVVYGYTF.